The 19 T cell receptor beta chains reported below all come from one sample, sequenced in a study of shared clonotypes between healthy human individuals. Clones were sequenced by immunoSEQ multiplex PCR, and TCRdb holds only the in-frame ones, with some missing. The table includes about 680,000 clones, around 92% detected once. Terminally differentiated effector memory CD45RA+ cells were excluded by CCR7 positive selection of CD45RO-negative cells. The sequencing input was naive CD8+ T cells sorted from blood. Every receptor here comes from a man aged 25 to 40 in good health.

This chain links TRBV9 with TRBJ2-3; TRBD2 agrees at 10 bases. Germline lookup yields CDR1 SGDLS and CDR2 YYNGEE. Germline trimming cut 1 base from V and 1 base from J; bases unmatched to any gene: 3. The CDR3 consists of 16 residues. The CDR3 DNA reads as TGTGCCAGCAGCGTATGGACTAGCGGAGGCACAGATACGCAGTATTTT. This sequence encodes CASSVWTSGGTDTQYF. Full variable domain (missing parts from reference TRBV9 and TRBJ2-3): DSGVTQTPKHLITATGQRVTLRCSPRSGDLSVYWYQQSLDQGLQFLIQYYNGEERAKGNILERFSAQQFPDLHSELNLSSLELGDSALYFCASSVWTSGGTDTQYFGPGTRLTVL.

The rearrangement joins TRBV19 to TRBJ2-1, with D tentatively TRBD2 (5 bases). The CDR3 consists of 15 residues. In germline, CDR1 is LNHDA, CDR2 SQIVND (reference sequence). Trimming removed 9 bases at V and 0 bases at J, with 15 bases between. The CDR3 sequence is CASRISVSSYNEQFF. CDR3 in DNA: TGTGCCAGCCGGATTAGCGTAAGCTCCTACAATGAGCAGTTCTTC.

The CDR3 nucleotides are TGCGCCAGCGCCCGAGGGGGTAGGATTGAAGCTTTCTTT. Residues: CASARGGRIEAFF. The V and J genes are TRBV10-2 and TRBJ1-1; weak D call: TRBD1 (6 bases). CDR3 length: 13 amino acids. V shed 8 bases and J shed 7 bases, with 17 bases lying between them. Germline loops: CDR1 WSHSY, CDR2 SAAADI.

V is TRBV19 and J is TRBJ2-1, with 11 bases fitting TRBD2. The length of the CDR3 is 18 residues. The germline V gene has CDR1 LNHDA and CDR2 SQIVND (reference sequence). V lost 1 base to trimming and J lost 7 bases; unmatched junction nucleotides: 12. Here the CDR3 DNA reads TGTGCCAGTAGTATAGTGGGCCCGGGACTAGCGGCGGGGAATGAGCAGTTCTTC. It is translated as CASSIVGPGLAAGNEQFF.

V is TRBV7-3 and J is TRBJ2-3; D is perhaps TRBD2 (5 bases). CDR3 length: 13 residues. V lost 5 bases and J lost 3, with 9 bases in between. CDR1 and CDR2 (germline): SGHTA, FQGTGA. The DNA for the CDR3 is TGTGCCAGCAGCAAATCGGGGACAGATACGCAGTATTTT. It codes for CASSKSGTDTQYF.

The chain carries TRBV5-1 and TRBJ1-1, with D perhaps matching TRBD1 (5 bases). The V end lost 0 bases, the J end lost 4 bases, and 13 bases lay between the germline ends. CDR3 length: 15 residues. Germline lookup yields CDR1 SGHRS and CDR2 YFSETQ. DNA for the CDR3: TGCGCCAGCAGCTTGGAGGCAGGGTGGGTCACTGAAGCTTTCTTT. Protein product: CASSLEAGWVTEAFF.

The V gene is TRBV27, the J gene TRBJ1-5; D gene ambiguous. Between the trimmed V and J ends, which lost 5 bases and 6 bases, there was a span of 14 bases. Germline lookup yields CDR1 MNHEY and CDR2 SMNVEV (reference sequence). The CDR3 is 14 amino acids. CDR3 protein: CASSPTRAGQPQHF. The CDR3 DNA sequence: TGTGCCAGCAGTCCGACAAGGGCGGGTCAGCCCCAGCATTTT.

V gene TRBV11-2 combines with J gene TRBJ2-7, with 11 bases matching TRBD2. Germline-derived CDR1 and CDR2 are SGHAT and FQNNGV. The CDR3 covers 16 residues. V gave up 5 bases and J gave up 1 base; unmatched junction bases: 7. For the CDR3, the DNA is TGTGCCAGCAGCCCGACTAGCGGGGCTGGGTCCTACGAGCAGTACTTC. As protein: CASSPTSGAGSYEQYF.

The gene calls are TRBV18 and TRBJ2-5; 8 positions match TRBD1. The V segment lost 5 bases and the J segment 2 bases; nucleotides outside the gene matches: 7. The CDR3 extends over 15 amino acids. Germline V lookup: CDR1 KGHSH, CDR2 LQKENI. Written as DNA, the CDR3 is TGTGCCAGCTCATACACAGGGGGAGGTCAAGAGACCCAGTACTTC. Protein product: CASSYTGGGQETQYF.

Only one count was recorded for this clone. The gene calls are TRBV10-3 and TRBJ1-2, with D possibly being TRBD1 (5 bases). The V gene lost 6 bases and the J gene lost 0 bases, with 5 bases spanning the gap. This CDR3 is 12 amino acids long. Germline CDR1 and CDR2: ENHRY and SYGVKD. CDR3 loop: CAIRGPNYGYTF. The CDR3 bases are TGTGCCATCAGGGGACCTAACTATGGCTACACCTTC.

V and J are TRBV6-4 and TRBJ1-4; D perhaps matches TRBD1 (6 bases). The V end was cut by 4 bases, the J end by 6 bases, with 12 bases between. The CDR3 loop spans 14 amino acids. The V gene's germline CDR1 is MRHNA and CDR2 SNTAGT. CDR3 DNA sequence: TGTGCCAGCAGTGCTGAACAGGGTTATGAAAAACTGTTTTTT. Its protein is CASSAEQGYEKLFF.

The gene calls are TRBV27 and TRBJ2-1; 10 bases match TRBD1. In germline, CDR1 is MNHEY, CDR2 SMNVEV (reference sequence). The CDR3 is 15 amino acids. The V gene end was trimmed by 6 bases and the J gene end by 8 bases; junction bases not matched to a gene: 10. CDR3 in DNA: TGTGCCAGCAGCACCCGGGACAGGGGTGTGGATGAGCAGTTCTTC. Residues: CASSTRDRGVDEQFF.

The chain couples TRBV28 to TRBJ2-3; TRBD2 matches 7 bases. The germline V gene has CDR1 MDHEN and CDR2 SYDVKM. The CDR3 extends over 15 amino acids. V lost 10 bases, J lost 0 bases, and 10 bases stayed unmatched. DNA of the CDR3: TGTGCCACCTCACCGCTAGCGGCTAGCACAGATACGCAGTATTTT. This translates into CATSPLAASTDTQYF.

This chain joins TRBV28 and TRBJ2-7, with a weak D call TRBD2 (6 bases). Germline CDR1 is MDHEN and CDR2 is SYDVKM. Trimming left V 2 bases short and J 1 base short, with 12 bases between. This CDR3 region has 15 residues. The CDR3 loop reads CASSLGLALSYEQYF. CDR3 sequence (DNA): TGTGCCAGCAGTTTAGGGCTAGCGCTATCCTACGAGCAGTACTTC. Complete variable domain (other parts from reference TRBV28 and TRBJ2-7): DVKVTQSSRYLVKRTGEKVFLECVQDMDHENMFWYRQDPGLGLRLIYFSYDVKMKEKGDIPEGYSVSREKKERFSLILESASTNQTSMYLCASSLGLALSYEQYFGPGTRLTVT.

The CDR3 nucleotides are TGTGCCAGCACCACTCCCGGGGCTCCAGAGAACACTGAAGCTTTCTTT. It codes for CASTTPGAPENTEAFF. The gene calls are TRBV5-4 and TRBJ1-1, with D perhaps matching TRBD1 (5 bases). Germline V CDR1 and CDR2: SGHNT, YYREEE (reference sequence). V was shortened by 6 bases and J by 1 base, with 19 bases between the two germline ends. The CDR3 covers 16 residues. The variable domain in full, completed from reference TRBV5-4 and TRBJ1-1, reads ETGVTQSPTHLIKTRGQQVTLRCSSQSGHNTVSWYQQALGQGPQFIFQYYREEENGRGNFPPRFSGLQFPNYSSELNVNALELDDSALYLCASTTPGAPENTEAFFGQGTRLTVV.

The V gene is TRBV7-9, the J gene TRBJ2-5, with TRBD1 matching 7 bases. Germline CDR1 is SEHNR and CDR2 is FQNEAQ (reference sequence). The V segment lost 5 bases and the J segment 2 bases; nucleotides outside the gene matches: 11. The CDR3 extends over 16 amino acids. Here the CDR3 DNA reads TGTGCCAGCAGCGATTCCATCGGGACAGAACAAGAGACCCAGTACTTC. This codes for CASSDSIGTEQETQYF.

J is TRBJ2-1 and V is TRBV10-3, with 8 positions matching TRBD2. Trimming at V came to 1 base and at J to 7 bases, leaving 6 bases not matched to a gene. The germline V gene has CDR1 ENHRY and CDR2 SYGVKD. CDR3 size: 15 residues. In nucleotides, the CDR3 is TGTGCCATCAGTGAGTGGCTAGCGGGTGATAATGAGCAGTTCTTC. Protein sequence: CAISEWLAGDNEQFF.

CDR3 DNA sequence: TGTGCCAGCAGTTTACAGGGTGCCCACGAGCAGTACTTC. As protein: CASSLQGAHEQYF. The J gene is TRBJ2-7, the V gene TRBV27; a weak D match, TRBD1 (5 bases). Germline V gives CDR1 MNHEY, CDR2 SMNVEV (reference sequence). The CDR3 is 13 amino acids. The ends were cut back, 2 bases at V and 5 bases at J, with 10 bases in the middle.

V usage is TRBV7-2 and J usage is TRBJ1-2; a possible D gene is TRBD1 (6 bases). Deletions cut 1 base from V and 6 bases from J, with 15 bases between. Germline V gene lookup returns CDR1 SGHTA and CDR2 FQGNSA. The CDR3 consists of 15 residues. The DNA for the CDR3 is TGTGCCAGCAGCTTAGGACAGGCCATTTTTCATGGCTACACCTTC. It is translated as CASSLGQAIFHGYTF.